In this sample, the clone carrying this T cell receptor (beta chain) turned up a few times. The sample's time point: blood at routine non-recurrence follow-up after resection. Germline assignment: CDR1 DFQATT and CDR2 SNEGSKA (reference sequence). This CDR3 spans 11 amino acids. The germline V and J ends were trimmed by 5 bases and 7 bases, with 9 bases remaining between them. This entry belongs to a study of spatial heterogeneity in lung cancer. TCRdb re-derived calls from the 5' RACE reads in MiXCR, one entry per CDR3 protein. The sample records about 120,000 distinct CDR3 sequences, 10% to 11% being singletons.

Sequences were derived from PBMCs, sampled at follow-up. The TCR comes from a female donor with early-stage non-small cell lung cancer. The gene calls are TRBV20-1 and TRBJ2-1; no reliable D call. CDR3 DNA sequence: TGCAGTGCTGGAAATTGGAATGAGCAGTTCTTC. Translated, it gives CSAGNWNEQFF.